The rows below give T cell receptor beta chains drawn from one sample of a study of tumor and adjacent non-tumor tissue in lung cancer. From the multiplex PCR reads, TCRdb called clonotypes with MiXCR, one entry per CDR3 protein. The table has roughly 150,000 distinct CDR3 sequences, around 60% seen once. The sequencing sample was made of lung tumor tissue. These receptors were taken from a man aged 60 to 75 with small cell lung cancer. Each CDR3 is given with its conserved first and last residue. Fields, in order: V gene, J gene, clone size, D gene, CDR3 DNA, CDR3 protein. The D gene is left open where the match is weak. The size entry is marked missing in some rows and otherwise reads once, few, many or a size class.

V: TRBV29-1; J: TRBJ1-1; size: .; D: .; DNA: TGTGACGTTGAAAGGTGGGGGTATGAAGCTTTCTTT; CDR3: CDVERWGYEAFF
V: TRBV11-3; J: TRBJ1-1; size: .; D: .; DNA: TGTGCCAGCAGCTTGGAGGGAGGGACTGAAGCTATCTTC; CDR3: CASSLEGGTEAIF
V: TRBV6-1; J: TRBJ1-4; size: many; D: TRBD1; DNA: TGTGCCAGCAAACAGGGGGAAGAACTGTTTTTT; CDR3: CASKQGEELFF
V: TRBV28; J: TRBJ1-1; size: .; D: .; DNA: TGTGCCATCAGTTTGCCTGGACAGATGAACACTGAAGCCTTCTTT; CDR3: CAISLPGQMNTEAFF
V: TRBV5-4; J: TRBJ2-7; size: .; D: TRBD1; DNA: TGTGCCACCTGCTTGTCGTATGGACAGGGCCCCTATGAGCAGTACTTC; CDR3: CATCLSYGQGPYEQYF
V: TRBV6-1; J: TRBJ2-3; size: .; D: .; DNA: TGTGCCAGCAGTCAGGGATTTACTGATACGCAGTATTTT; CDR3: CASSQGFTDTQYF
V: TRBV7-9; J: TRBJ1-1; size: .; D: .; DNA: TGTGCCAGCAGTCATGACGGGAACACTGAAGCTTTCTTT; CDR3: CASSHDGNTEAFF
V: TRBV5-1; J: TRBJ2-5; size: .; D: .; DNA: TGCGCCAGCAGCTTGGGTTGGGGCCAAGAGACCCAGTACTTC; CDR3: CASSLGWGQETQYF
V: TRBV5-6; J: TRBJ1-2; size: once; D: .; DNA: TGTGCCAGCAACCAAATCGGGGCAGACTATGGCTACATCTTC; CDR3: CASNQIGADYGYIF
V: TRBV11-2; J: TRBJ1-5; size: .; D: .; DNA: TGTGCCAGCAGACGTGGCAGGACGGGTCAGCCCCAGCATTTT; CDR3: CASRRGRTGQPQHF
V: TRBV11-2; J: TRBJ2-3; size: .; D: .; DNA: TGTGCCAGCAGCTTAGATGGAGGGGGAGGCACAGATAGGCAGTATTTT; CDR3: CASSLDGGGGTDRQYF
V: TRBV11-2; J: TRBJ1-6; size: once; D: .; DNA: TGTGCCTGCAGCGACACCCCATATAATTCACCCCTCCACTTT; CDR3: CACSDTPYNSPLHF
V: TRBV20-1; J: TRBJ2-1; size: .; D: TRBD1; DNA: TGCAGTGCTAGGGGTCCTAGAGGGGGCGATGAGCACTTCTTC; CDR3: CSARGPRGGDEHFF